This TCR beta chain was recorded in a study of identical twins (dated by TCRdb to the mid-2010s). The study in broad terms: To test whether fetal clonotypes persist, the study used deep sequencing on TCR alpha and beta repertoires from monozygotic twins, unrelated adults of various ages, and cord blood. To rule out contamination, replicate twin experiments were performed at different times with different library preparation protocols.

This clonotype came up many times. The antigen this receptor binds is unknown. Qualities for individual bases were not recorded, and no much larger clone is one base off. Every donor in the study was a healthy Caucasian. Miltenyi CD45RO+ enrichment and human naive T-cell isolation kits were used to isolate memory (CD45RO+) and naive T cells from PBMC. Libraries were built with 5' RACE. The run used an Illumina HiSeq 2000. Template switching added a universal primer binding site, and the final cDNA carried a unique molecular identifier that allowed TCR cDNA molecules to be counted accurately. Specific primers in the conserved constant-segment region were used to synthesize first-strand cDNA for the TCR alpha and beta chains. To control for contamination, every cDNA library carried two barcodes: a SMART-Mk sample barcode plus Illumina barcodes. Two successive PCR steps introduced TruSeq adapter sequences along with Illumina sample barcodes. TCR alpha and beta cDNA libraries were sequenced on the Illumina HiSeq platform with custom primers. The study's processing was this. Unique molecular identifiers were extracted from raw reads with MiGEC, and CDR3 positions were determined with MiXCR. Recombination models were inferred per individual with the repgenHMM and IGoR tools using an EM algorithm. The tcR package in R was used for shared clonotype analysis, with sharing normalized by the product of cloneset sizes. To study raw recombination free of thymic and clonal selection effects, out-of-frame nonproductive sequences were analyzed. TCRdb's own reprocessing of the public reads used fastp at Q25 and MiXCR and kept productive beta chains. CDR3 protein sequences are deduplicated, and each keeps its most common genes and DNA. TCRdb's processing, not the authors' own work, is the source of the V and J calls. The sample yields about 160,000 distinct CDR3 sequences; roughly 3.5% were counted once. The ten largest clones represent 7.5% to 8.5% of the sample.

The CDR3 contains 15 residues, cysteine and phenylalanine counted. Just CDR3 DNA is preserved here, 45 bases in frame from base 1. V and J are truncated by 2 bases and 10 bases respectively, leaving an intervening sequence of 18 bases. Results the study describes overall, beyond this receptor: In monozygotic twins, out-of-frame TCR alpha sharing was systematically underestimated by recombination models, although the models agreed with sharing between unrelated individuals. Abundant cord blood beta clonotypes carried fewer insertions; young adult naive repertoires showed a weaker similar trend, while memory repertoires showed none. Because the same donors could not be followed over many years, the conclusions relied on cross-sectional statistical analysis. Compared with coincidental sharing between unrelated individuals, out-of-frame TCR alpha sequences shared between twins showed an excess of sequences with low generation probability. Zero-insertion analyses could be partly confounded by invariant T cells such as MAIT and iNKT, though diverse VJ usage argued against such confounding for most clonotypes. A weaker excess of twin sharing was found in beta out-of-frame sequences because the signal-to-noise ratio was lowered by fewer shared sequences.

Specimen: memory T cells sorted from blood. In the paper's terms, the cell subset or site label means: CD45RO+ enriched T cells. This TCR was recovered from a man aged 18 to 29 in good health. The chain couples TRBV12-3 or TRBV12-4 to TRBJ2-1; a tentative D call is TRBD2 (6 bases match). The nucleotides are TGTGCCAGCAGTTTATCCAGCGGCGGGCGGGGAGAGCAGTTCTTC. This translates into CASSLSSGGRGEQFF.